The 8 T cell receptor beta chains below come from one sample, sequenced in a study of OX40 agonist ivuxolimab in advanced cancers. Sequencing used immunoSEQ multiplex PCR; TCRdb keeps in-frame clones, though not all of them. The sample shows tens of thousands of clones, around 90% of them seen only once. The sequences come from CD4+ or CD8+ T cells sorted from blood, collected in a trial of the OX40 agonist ivuxolimab. Every receptor here comes from an adult with an advanced solid tumor such as melanoma, head and neck, liver or kidney cancer.

The rearrangement links TRBV10-3 to TRBJ2-1; D is unclear. CDR1 ENHRY and CDR2 SYGVKD come from the germline V gene. V was shortened by 0 bases and J by 8 bases, with 8 bases between the two germline ends. This CDR3 is 13 amino acids long. The CDR3 protein is CAISESIEDEQFF. In DNA, the CDR3 is TGTGCCATCAGTGAGTCGATAGAGGATGAGCAGTTCTTC.

This clone has only one observation. J is TRBJ1-1 and V is TRBV19; 7 nucleotides align to TRBD1. In germline, CDR1 is LNHDA, CDR2 SQIVND (reference sequence). Unmatched junction bases numbered 13, after V lost 5 bases and J lost 4 bases. This CDR3 region has 16 residues. The CDR3 here is CASSDLLTGWRTEAFF. The DNA for the CDR3 is TGTGCCAGTAGTGATCTCTTGACAGGGTGGCGCACTGAAGCTTTCTTT.

The chain links TRBV5-8 to TRBJ2-7; 7 bases are shared with TRBD1. Germline CDR1 is SGHTS and CDR2 is YDEGEE. Trimming cost V 4 bases and J 2 bases; bases outside gene matches: 18. The CDR3 is 18 residues long. CDR3 in DNA: TGTGCCAGCAGCGGAGCCGGAATTTGGGGACAGCCGACCTACGAGCAGTACTTC. Amino acid sequence: CASSGAGIWGQPTYEQYF.

CDR3 amino acids: CASRGSSYEQYF. DNA of the CDR3: TGTGCCAGCAGGGGGAGCTCCTACGAGCAGTACTTC. This sequence joins TRBV11-1 and TRBJ2-7, with D tentatively TRBD2 (5 bases). The length of the CDR3 is 12 residues. Germline loops: CDR1 SGHAT, CDR2 FQDESV (reference sequence). Trimming pared 6 bases from V and 0 bases from J, leaving 6 bases between.

This clone showed up many times. J is TRBJ2-2 and V is TRBV6-1; 7 bases align to TRBD2. This CDR3 has 15 amino acids. The V segment lost 2 bases and the J segment 5 bases; nucleotides outside the gene matches: 5. CDR1 is MNHNS, CDR2 SASEGT, per germline. This CDR3 reads CASSERRERTGELFF. CDR3 in DNA: TGTGCCAGCAGTGAAAGGCGGGAGAGGACCGGGGAGCTGTTTTTT.

This rearrangement joins TRBV30 to TRBJ1-2; 7 positions agree with TRBD1. Trimming took 4 bases from V and 5 from J; bases not matched to a gene: 4. This CDR3 region has 12 residues. The germline CDR1 and CDR2 sequences are GTSNPN and SVGIG (reference sequence). CDR3 sequence reads: CAWTPGQYGYTF. The DNA for the CDR3 is TGTGCCTGGACCCCGGGACAGTATGGCTACACCTTC.

This chain connects TRBV19 to TRBJ1-5; D call uncertain. Germline lookup yields CDR1 LNHDA and CDR2 SQIVND (reference sequence). This CDR3 is 14 amino acids long. V was shortened by 3 bases and J by 2 bases, with 8 bases between the two germline ends. CDR3 sequence: CASSISRGNQPQHF. CDR3 nucleotides: TGTGCCAGTAGTATTAGTCGTGGCAATCAGCCCCAGCATTTT.

The chain uses TRBV5-4 and TRBJ1-3; D perhaps matches TRBD1 (6 bases). This CDR3 has 14 residues. Looked up from germline, CDR1 is SGHNT and CDR2 is YYREEE (reference sequence). The ends were cut back, 4 bases at V and 0 bases at J, with 8 bases in the middle. CDR3 sequence (DNA): TGTGCCAGCAGCACACAGGGCTCTGGAAACACCATATATTTT. Translated: CASSTQGSGNTIYF.